The 4 T cell receptor beta chains reported below all come from one sample, sequenced in a study of cytotoxic CD8 clonotypes in ibrutinib-treated CLL. Some clones are missing from TCRdb's copy, which holds only in-frame ones; the method was immunoSEQ multiplex PCR. The sample lists some 92,000 clones, 77% seen once, with around 25% in the top ten. Sequences were derived from PBMCs, sampled after 24 months of ibrutinib treatment. The receptors were sampled from a human donor with chronic lymphocytic leukemia.

The chain couples TRBV10-3 to TRBJ2-1, with TRBD1 matching 9 bases. This CDR3 region has 15 residues. Trimming took 6 bases from V and 2 from J; bases not matched to a gene: 5. CDR1 ENHRY and CDR2 SYGVKD come from the germline V gene. The DNA of the CDR3 is TGTGCCATCAGGGGGACAGGGAACACCTACAATGAGCAGTTCTTC. Residues: CAIRGTGNTYNEQFF.

This rearrangement joins TRBV15 to TRBJ2-7; 8 bases are shared with TRBD1. The CDR3 runs to 14 residues. CDR1 and CDR2 from the germline V gene are LNHNV and YYDKDF (reference sequence). Trimming took 0 bases from V and 3 from J; bases not matched to a gene: 1. The CDR3 DNA reads as TGTGCCACCAGCAGAGATACAGGGGGCTACGAGCAGTACTTC. It codes for CATSRDTGGYEQYF.

The J gene is TRBJ2-5, the V gene TRBV2, with D tentatively TRBD1 (5 bases). Germline V gene sequence: CDR1 SNHLY, CDR2 FYNNEI. This CDR3 comprises 13 residues. With 6 bases removed from V and 5 bases from J, the gap between germline ends came to 13 bases. CDR3 coding DNA: TGTGCCAGCAGGCGGCAGGGTGTGGAGACCCAGTACTTC. Its translation is CASRRQGVETQYF.

This rearrangement joins TRBV4-1 to TRBJ2-3; 10 bases fit TRBD2. V was pared by 1 base and J by 2 bases, with 3 bases of the junction left unmatched. CDR1 and CDR2 from the germline V gene are MGHRA and YSYEKL. The CDR3 has 16 amino acids. CDR3 sequence: CASSQALAGNTDTQYF. The CDR3 DNA sequence: TGCGCCAGCAGCCAAGCACTAGCGGGGAACACAGATACGCAGTATTTT.